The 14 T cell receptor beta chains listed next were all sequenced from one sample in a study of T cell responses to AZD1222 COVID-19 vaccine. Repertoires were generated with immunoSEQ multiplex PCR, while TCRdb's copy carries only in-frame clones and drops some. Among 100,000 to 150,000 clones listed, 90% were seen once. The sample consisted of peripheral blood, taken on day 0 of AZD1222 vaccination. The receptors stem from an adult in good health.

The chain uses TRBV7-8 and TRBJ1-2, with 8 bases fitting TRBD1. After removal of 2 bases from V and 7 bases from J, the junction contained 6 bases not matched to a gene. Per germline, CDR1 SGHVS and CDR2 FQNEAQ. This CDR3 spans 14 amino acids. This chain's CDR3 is CASSLSGGAFGYTF. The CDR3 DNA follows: TGTGCCAGCAGCTTATCAGGGGGCGCGTTTGGCTACACCTTC.

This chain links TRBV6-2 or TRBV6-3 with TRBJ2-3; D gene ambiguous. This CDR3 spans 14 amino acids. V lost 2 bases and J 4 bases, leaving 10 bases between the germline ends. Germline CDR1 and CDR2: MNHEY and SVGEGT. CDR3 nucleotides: TGTGCCAGCAGTTACCGGGCTAGAGCAGATACGCAGTATTTT. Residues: CASSYRARADTQYF.

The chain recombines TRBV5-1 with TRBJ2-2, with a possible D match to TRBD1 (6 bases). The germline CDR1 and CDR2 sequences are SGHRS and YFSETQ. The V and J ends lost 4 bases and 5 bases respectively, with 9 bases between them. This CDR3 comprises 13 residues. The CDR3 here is CASSLGQTGELFF. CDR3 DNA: TGCGCCAGCAGCCTAGGACAGACCGGGGAGCTGTTTTTT.

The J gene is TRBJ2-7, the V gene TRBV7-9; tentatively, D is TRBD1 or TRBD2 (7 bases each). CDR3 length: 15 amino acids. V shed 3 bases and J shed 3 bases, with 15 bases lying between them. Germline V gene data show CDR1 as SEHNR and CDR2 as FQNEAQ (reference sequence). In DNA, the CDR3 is TGTGCCAGCAGCTTGGGAGGGGGACAGAACTACGAGCAGTACTTC. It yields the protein CASSLGGGQNYEQYF.

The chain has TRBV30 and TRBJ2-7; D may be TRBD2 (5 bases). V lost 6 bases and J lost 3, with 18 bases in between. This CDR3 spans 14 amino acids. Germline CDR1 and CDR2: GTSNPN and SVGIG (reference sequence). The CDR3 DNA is TGTGCCTGTGCGGGCCAAAGGGTTAGCTACGAGCAGTACTTC. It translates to CACAGQRVSYEQYF.

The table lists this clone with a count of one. CDR3 bases: TGTGCCAGCAGGACGGGGGCGTCAGCTGAAGCTTTCTTT. Translation gives CASRTGASAEAFF. The chain couples TRBV12-3 or TRBV12-4 to TRBJ1-1; TRBD1 is a possible D gene (6 bases). Trimming stripped 6 bases from V and 6 bases from J, with 14 bases between. CDR3 length equals 13 residues.

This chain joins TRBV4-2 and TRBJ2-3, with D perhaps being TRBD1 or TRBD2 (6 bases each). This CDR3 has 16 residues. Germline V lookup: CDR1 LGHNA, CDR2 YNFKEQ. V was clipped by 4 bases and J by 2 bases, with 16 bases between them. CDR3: CASSPSEGGNTDTQYF. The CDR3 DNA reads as TGTGCCAGCAGCCCCTCAGAGGGGGGCAACACAGATACGCAGTATTTT.

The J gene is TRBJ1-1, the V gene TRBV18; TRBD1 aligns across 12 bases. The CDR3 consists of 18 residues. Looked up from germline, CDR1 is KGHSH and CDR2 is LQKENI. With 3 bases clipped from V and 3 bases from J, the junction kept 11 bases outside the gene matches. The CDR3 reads CASSPGTGGARGDTEAFF. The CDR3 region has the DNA TGTGCCAGCTCACCGGGGACAGGGGGCGCCCGTGGTGACACTGAAGCTTTCTTT.

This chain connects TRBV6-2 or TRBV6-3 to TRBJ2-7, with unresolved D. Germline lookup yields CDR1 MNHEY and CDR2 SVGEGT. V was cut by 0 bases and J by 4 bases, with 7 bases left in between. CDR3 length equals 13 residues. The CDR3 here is CASSYSGVYEQYF. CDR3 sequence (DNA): TGTGCCAGCAGTTACTCTGGAGTATACGAGCAGTACTTC.

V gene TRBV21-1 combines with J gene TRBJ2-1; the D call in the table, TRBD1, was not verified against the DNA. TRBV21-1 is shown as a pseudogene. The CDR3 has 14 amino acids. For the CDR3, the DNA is TGTGCCAGCAGCTCCAAAAACAGGGGCAATGAGCAGTTCTTC. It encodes CASSSKNRGNEQFF.

The DNA for the CDR3 is TGTGCCAGCAGCTTAGGGCCAGCTGGGGACAGCTTGAACACTGAAGCTTTCTTT. Its translation is CASSLGPAGDSLNTEAFF. The V and J genes are TRBV7-2 and TRBJ1-1; 7 nucleotides line up with TRBD1. The ends lost 1 base at V and 0 bases at J; junction bases unmatched: 11. The CDR3 consists of 18 residues. Germline V lookup: CDR1 SGHTA, CDR2 FQGNSA.

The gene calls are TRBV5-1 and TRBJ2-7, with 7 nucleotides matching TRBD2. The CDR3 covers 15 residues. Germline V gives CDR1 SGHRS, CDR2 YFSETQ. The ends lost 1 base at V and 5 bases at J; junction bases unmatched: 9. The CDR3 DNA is TGCGCCAGCAGCTTGCACACTCTGCGGGGGAACGAGCAGTACTTC. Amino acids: CASSLHTLRGNEQYF.

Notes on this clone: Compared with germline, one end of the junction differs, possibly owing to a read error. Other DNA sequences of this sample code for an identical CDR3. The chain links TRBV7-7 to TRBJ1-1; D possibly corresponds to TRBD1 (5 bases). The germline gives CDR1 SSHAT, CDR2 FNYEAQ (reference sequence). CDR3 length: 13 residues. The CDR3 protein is CASSLGQNTEAFF. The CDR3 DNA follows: TGTGCTAGCAGCTTAGGACAGAACACTGAAGCTTTCTTT.

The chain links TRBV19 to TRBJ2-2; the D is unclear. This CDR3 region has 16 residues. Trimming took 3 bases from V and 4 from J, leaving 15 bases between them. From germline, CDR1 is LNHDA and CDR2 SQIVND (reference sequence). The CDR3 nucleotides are TGTGCCAGTAGTATTAAAGGCGTTTGGGCCACCGGGGAGCTGTTTTTT. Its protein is CASSIKGVWATGELFF.